The 26 T cell receptor beta chains below come from one sample, sequenced in a study of T cells in Graves' hyperthyroidism and ophthalmopathy. What was amplified from RNA transcripts were TCR beta CDR3 regions. First-round RT-PCR of the TCR CDR3 relied on the HTBI primer set. Each CDR3 protein gets one entry after TCRdb re-called the multiplex PCR reads with MiXCR. This table has about 270,000 distinct CDR3 sequences, roughly 22% appearing once. The sequenced material came from blood. These receptors were taken from a man between 25 and 39 years old with Graves' ophthalmopathy.

This clonotype has more than one count but fewer than ten. The V gene is TRBV6-2 or TRBV6-3, the J gene TRBJ2-1; 7 positions match TRBD1. Trimming removed 5 bases from V and 2 bases from J; junction bases left unmatched: 3. CDR1 MNHEY and CDR2 SVGEGT come from the germline V gene. The CDR3 has 14 amino acids. Written as DNA, the CDR3 is TGTGCCAGCAGTGTCGACAGGGCCTACAATGAGCAGTTCTTC. It translates to CASSVDRAYNEQFF.

The J gene is TRBJ2-3, the V gene TRBV6-2 or TRBV6-3; D is uncertain. Trimming shortened V by 0 bases and J by 6 bases, and 22 bases separated the two germline ends. Germline CDR1 reads MNHEY; CDR2 reads SVGEGT. CDR3 length: 18 residues. The CDR3 nucleotides are TGTGCCAGCAGTTACTCCTTTGAACAGTCGGAACGGGCGGATACGCAGTATTTT. Residues: CASSYSFEQSERADTQYF.

This rearrangement joins TRBV27 to TRBJ2-7, with a possible D match to TRBD1 (7 bases). V gave up 2 bases and J gave up 7 bases, with 15 bases separating them. The CDR3 length is 14 residues. Germline V gene lookup returns CDR1 MNHEY and CDR2 SMNVEV (reference sequence). The DNA for the CDR3 is TGTGCCAGCAGTTTAGGGCAGGGGGGACAAGAGCAGTACTTC. Protein sequence: CASSLGQGGQEQYF.

This clonotype was observed a few times. Mismatch with germline at one junction end may stem from a read error. The chain uses TRBV9 and TRBJ2-7; D is possibly TRBD1 (8 bases). This CDR3 has 14 residues. Germline CDR1 and CDR2: SGDLS and YYNGEE. CDR3 in amino acids: CASSPRTGTNDQYF. The CDR3 bases are TGTGCCAGCAGCCCCCGGACAGGGACTAACGATCAGTACTTC.

The chain has TRBV30 and TRBJ2-7, with D perhaps matching TRBD2 (5 bases). The CDR3 has 13 residues. The V gene lost 2 bases and the J gene lost 2 bases, with 10 bases spanning the gap. Per germline, CDR1 GTSNPN and CDR2 SVGIG (reference sequence). CDR3 amino acids: CAWSPRTAYEQYF. The CDR3 DNA follows: TGTGCCTGGAGTCCCCGGACTGCCTACGAGCAGTACTTC.

This clonotype came up a few times. This chain connects TRBV6-1 to TRBJ2-1; TRBD1 might be the D (6 bases). V was shortened by 6 bases and J by 4 bases, with 13 bases between the two germline ends. CDR1 and CDR2 from the germline V gene are MNHNS and SASEGT. This CDR3 has 14 residues. CDR3 nucleotides: TGTGCCAGCAGACCCAGGGGCCCGTACAATGAGCAGTTCTTC. It translates to CASRPRGPYNEQFF.

This clonotype was picked up many times. The CDR3 nucleotides read TGCGCCAGCAGCTCCCGACTAGCGGGGAGGTACGAGCAGTACTTC. This gives the protein CASSSRLAGRYEQYF. The V and J genes are TRBV5-1 and TRBJ2-7; TRBD2 matches 11 bases. Germline lookup yields CDR1 SGHRS and CDR2 YFSETQ. The trim removed 3 bases at V and 4 bases at J, leaving 6 bases unmatched. CDR3 length equals 15 residues.

This clonotype was observed a single time. The chain uses TRBV12-3 or TRBV12-4 and TRBJ2-4; 9 nucleotides align to TRBD1. J gave up 1 base and V 6 bases, and 4 bases lay outside the gene matches. The CDR3 loop spans 15 amino acids. CDR3 sequence (DNA): TGTGCCAGCAGACAACAGGGGGCGGCCAAAAACATTCAGTACTTC. Protein: CASRQQGAAKNIQYF.

This clonotype appeared a few times. V gene TRBV7-2 combines with J gene TRBJ2-1; maybe TRBD1 (6 bases). V was pared by 8 bases and J by 2 bases, with 13 bases between. The CDR3 is 14 residues long. Germline CDR1 and CDR2: SGHTA and FQGNSA. CDR3 loop: CASQDRRTYNEQFF. The CDR3 DNA reads as TGTGCCAGCCAAGACAGGAGAACCTACAATGAGCAGTTCTTC.

V gene TRBV18 combines with J gene TRBJ2-7; D uncertain. Germline values: CDR1 KGHSH, CDR2 LQKENI. The CDR3 has 16 amino acids. Trimming pared 3 bases from V and 0 bases from J, leaving 15 bases between. This CDR3 is CASSPRTNANSYEQYF. CDR3 bases: TGTGCCAGCTCACCTCGTACCAACGCCAACTCCTACGAGCAGTACTTC.

The chain couples TRBV25-1 to TRBJ1-1; D is ambiguous. Germline V lookup: CDR1 MGHDK, CDR2 SYGVNS. The CDR3 runs 12 residues. Trimming cost V 2 bases and J 7 bases, with 8 bases left between them. CDR3 bases: TGTGCCAGCAGTGAAGAGGACGGTGAAGCTTTCTTT. Its protein product is CASSEEDGEAFF.

The chain joins TRBV12-3 or TRBV12-4 to TRBJ2-1; 7 bases match TRBD2. The CDR3 sequence is 15 residues long. After removal of 6 bases from V and 2 bases from J, the junction contained 7 bases not matched to a gene. The CDR3 spells CASRFSGPAYNEQFF. The CDR3 nucleotides read TGTGCCAGCAGATTTAGCGGGCCTGCCTACAATGAGCAGTTCTTC.

The chain employs TRBV6-1 and TRBJ1-1; TRBD1 agrees at 11 bases. The CDR3 has 15 amino acids. CDR1 is MNHNS and CDR2 is SASEGT in the germline V gene. The ends lost 5 bases at V and 1 base at J; junction bases unmatched: 3. The CDR3 spells CASSPGQGGNTEAFF. CDR3 DNA sequence: TGTGCCAGCAGTCCGGGACAGGGGGGGAACACTGAAGCTTTCTTT.

V usage is TRBV27 and J usage is TRBJ1-5; TRBD1 is a possible D gene (5 bases). V was pared by 6 bases and J by 3 bases, with 15 bases between. The germline V gene encodes CDR1 MNHEY and CDR2 SMNVEV (reference sequence). The CDR3 consists of 15 residues. Here the CDR3 reads CASRPQGNFNQPQHF. The CDR3 bases are TGTGCCAGCAGACCCCAGGGAAACTTCAATCAGCCCCAGCATTTT.

The chain joins TRBV7-9 to TRBJ2-2; 12 bases match TRBD2. The CDR3 consists of 19 residues. Trimming at V came to 4 bases and at J to 0 bases, leaving 9 bases not matched to a gene. The germline gives CDR1 SEHNR, CDR2 FQNEAQ (reference sequence). The CDR3: CASSSGLAGRIANTGELFF. The DNA of the CDR3 is TGTGCCAGCAGCTCAGGACTAGCGGGACGAATCGCGAACACCGGGGAGCTGTTTTTT.

The chain joins TRBV20-1 to TRBJ2-7; no firm D call. V was shortened by 5 bases and J by 0 bases, with 20 bases between the two germline ends. Germline V gene data show CDR1 as DFQATT and CDR2 as SNEGSKA (reference sequence). The CDR3 contains 16 residues. The CDR3 sequence is CSAPEIPVLCSYEQYF. CDR3 nucleotides: TGCAGTGCTCCTGAGATCCCTGTACTCTGCTCCTACGAGCAGTACTTC.

This clonotype was observed at least ten times. The chain couples TRBV2 to TRBJ2-7; the D gene is possibly TRBD2 (7 bases). Deletions cut 7 bases from V and 5 bases from J, with 12 bases between. Germline V gene lookup returns CDR1 SNHLY and CDR2 FYNNEI. The CDR3 extends over 12 amino acids. CDR3 DNA sequence: TGTGCCAGCAACGCGGGGGCGGACGAGCAGTACTTC. Protein product: CASNAGADEQYF.

This rearrangement joins TRBV7-3 to TRBJ2-7; D may correspond to TRBD1 or TRBD2 (5 bases each). V shed 3 bases and J shed 7 bases, with 19 bases lying between them. This CDR3 has 15 amino acids. CDR1 and CDR2 (germline): SGHTA, FQGTGA. The CDR3 coding sequence is TGTGCCAGCAGCTTGACCGCCGGGACCCTCAGTGAGCAGTACTTC. The encoded protein is CASSLTAGTLSEQYF.

The chain carries TRBV29-1 and TRBJ2-5, with 7 nucleotides matching TRBD1. V trimming: 6 bases; J trimming: 4 bases; junction bases outside the gene matches: 2. Per the germline V gene, CDR1 is SQVTM and CDR2 is ANQGSEA. This CDR3 has 11 amino acids. The CDR3 is CSVDRAETQYF. CDR3 nucleotides: TGCAGCGTCGACAGGGCAGAGACCCAGTACTTC.

This clonotype came up many times. The rearrangement links TRBV11-3 to TRBJ2-3, with 7 bases that match TRBD2. The CDR3 sequence is 16 residues long. Germline V gene sequence: CDR1 SGHNT, CDR2 YENEEA. Trimming removed 5 bases from V and 4 bases from J; junction bases left unmatched: 12. CDR3 sequence: CASSPGIAGSPDTQYF. The CDR3 nucleotides are TGTGCCAGCAGCCCCGGTATAGCGGGTTCGCCAGATACGCAGTATTTT.

The chain employs TRBV4-1 and TRBJ1-1, with TRBD1 matching 7 bases. The CDR3 contains 16 residues. Germline values: CDR1 MGHRA, CDR2 YSYEKL. Unmatched junction bases numbered 10, after V lost 0 bases and J lost 6 bases. The CDR3 nucleotides read TGCGCCAGCAGCCAAGAGACAGGGAAAAAGGCGGCTGAAGCTTTCTTT. This encodes CASSQETGKKAAEAFF.

As for this clonotype: A much more abundant neighbour one base away suggests this may be a read error. The V gene is TRBV5-1, the J gene TRBJ2-1, with 8 nucleotides matching TRBD1. The CDR3 loop spans 17 amino acids. J lost 1 base, V lost 2 bases, and 8 bases had no gene match. Looked up from germline, CDR1 is SGHRS and CDR2 is YFSETQ. The CDR3 loop is CASSLARTGQSYNEQFF. DNA for the CDR3: TGCGCCAGCAGCTTAGCCCGGACAGGGCAGTCCTACAATGAGCAGTTCTTC.

The V call is TRBV7-9, the J call TRBJ1-5; D is uncertain. The CDR3 loop spans 17 amino acids. The germline CDR1 and CDR2 sequences are SEHNR and FQNEAQ (reference sequence). Trimming removed 0 bases from V and 6 bases from J, with 18 bases in between. CDR3 sequence reads: CASSLARPPAGSQPQHF. In DNA, the CDR3 is TGTGCCAGCAGCTTAGCGAGGCCTCCCGCTGGGAGTCAGCCCCAGCATTTT.

The J gene is TRBJ2-5, the V gene TRBV12-3 or TRBV12-4; 12 bases line up with TRBD2. Germline trimming cut 4 bases from V and 4 bases from J; bases unmatched to any gene: 4. This CDR3 region has 15 residues. DNA for the CDR3: TGTGCCAGCAGTTGGGCTAGCGGGGGGGTAGAGACCCAGTACTTC. Amino acids: CASSWASGGVETQYF.

The V gene is TRBV20-1, the J gene TRBJ2-3; unclear D gene. V lost 2 bases and J lost 1, with 10 bases in between. The CDR3 is 14 amino acids. Germline V gene lookup returns CDR1 DFQATT and CDR2 SNEGSKA (reference sequence). The CDR3 spells CSARTVFGTDTQYF. CDR3 in DNA: TGCAGTGCTAGAACTGTTTTCGGCACAGATACGCAGTATTTT.

Only a few counts were recorded for this clonotype. CDR3: CASRRTGDRETQYF. For the CDR3, the DNA is TGTGCCAGCAGACGGACAGGGGATCGAGAGACCCAGTACTTC. The rearrangement joins TRBV28 to TRBJ2-5, with 9 nucleotides matching TRBD1. The V gene's germline CDR1 is MDHEN and CDR2 SYDVKM. The CDR3 spans 14 residues. V shed 6 bases, J shed 4 bases, and the junction held 6 bases outside the gene matches. The entire variable domain, with the rest obtained from reference TRBV28 and TRBJ2-5, is as follows: DVKVTQSSRYLVKRTGEKVFLECVQDMDHENMFWYRQDPGLGLRLIYFSYDVKMKEKGDIPEGYSVSREKKERFSLILESASTNQTSMYLCASRRTGDRETQYFGPGTRLLVL.